This T cell receptor (beta chain) was identified in a study of cytomegalovirus exposure and HLA in healthy donors (dated by TCRdb to the late 2010s). As for the study more broadly: An earlier analysis of several hundred of the donors reported roughly 270 Gb of sequence data and some 100 million unique TCR beta sequences from some 180 million T cells. An early release that covered about 600 HLA-typed donors contained about 300 gigabases of sequencing data and 75 million to 100 million unique TCR sequences. To predict cytomegalovirus infection status, the study combined high-throughput TCR immunosequencing, statistical association of individual TCRs with disease status, and machine learning. Rather than drawing on any new phenotypic data, the later analysis identified candidate immune exposures from TCR beta sequences and the way those sequences occurred across donors. Among under 450 genotyped donors of the cohort, an average of roughly 240,000 unique TCR beta nucleotide sequences were sequenced per donor, roughly 20% of them non-productive. A later genetic analysis used genome-wide SNP genotypes for 398 of the 666 donors, treating that subset as a discovery cohort. Alongside the repertoire data, information on donor age, sex, ethnicity and CMV serostatus was compiled. An earlier analysis of around 580 of the donors used high-throughput TCR beta sequencing to judge whether each TCR beta V gene segment behaved as functional or pseudogenic. Typing coverage varied by locus: roughly 629-640 donors for A, B, C, DRB1 and DQB1; 522 for DQA1; 600 to 610 for DPA1; roughly 470 for DPB1. Among the approximately 400 genotyped donors, 81% belonged to the genetic ancestry cluster associated with self-reported Caucasian donors. Along with the 666-subject first cohort, a separate validation cohort of more than 90 different subjects was used. HLA typing included class I and class II loci at four-digit resolution. Every repertoire in the discovery cohort had been generated on one and the same sequencing platform. A later analysis re-examined previously published TCR beta repertoires from over 500 donors and added high-resolution HLA genotyping to investigate patterns of TCR occurrence. The aim of the study was to test whether cataloging public T cell receptors could identify signatures of past pathogen exposure. The T cell repertoires of 666 subjects were profiled by immunosequencing and related to cytomegalovirus serostatus. Four to six DR-DQ haplotypes were handled as single units for association and clustering, since linkage in the cohort was strong.

The cohort comprised 550 to 700 healthy bone marrow donors. At the time of sampling, all cohort members were nominally healthy, though unrecorded immune exposures were likely present. The donor tested CMV seropositive and was one of the 289 seropositive cohort members. Every donor gave a peripheral blood sample, and the peripheral blood mononuclear cells from that sample were used for TCR beta sequencing. Genomic DNA extraction from the blood cell samples was performed with the Qiagen DNeasy Blood Extraction Kit. From cysteine to phenylalanine, the CDR3 is 15 amino acids long. Of the read, only the CDR3 DNA is kept; its 45 bases are in frame from base 1. After removal of 5 bases from V and 8 bases from J, the junction retains 8 bases not matched to a gene. CDR1 and CDR2, per the germline V gene, are SGHTA and FQGTGA. For this clone: No antigen is known for it. Base-call qualities are not available, and no considerably larger clone is one nucleotide away.

The paper's findings and limits, for the study overall: This cohort had only TCR beta chains sequenced, and the lack of alpha or paired-chain data limited which features could be detected. Linkage disequilibrium might explain the correlated functional status among segregating V segments, but an unknown experimental factor could not be excluded. The presence/absence analyses assumed that sequencing depth was roughly uniform across donors, and that assumption may not be true. A group of highly shared sequence variants was considered likely to be a technical artifact of the sequencing pipeline. In vitro tests confirmed that a few of the cytomegalovirus-associated TCR beta chains recognize cytomegalovirus antigens. In a later analysis, around 17,000 TCR beta sequences were associated with specific HLA alleles at a false discovery rate of 0.05. The classifier was reported to diagnose cytomegalovirus status with high specificity and sensitivity in both the original and validation cohorts. A further reported finding was that TCR beta sequences accurately predicted the HLA-A and HLA-B alleles for most subjects in the first cohort. The authors suggested that the approach could potentially be extended to other disease states and immunological phenotypes. A later analysis found that most CMV-associated TCR beta chains appeared HLA-restricted, with HLA associations seemingly driven largely by CMV exposure. Because the 87-base-pair reads could not distinguish some IMGT-functional V segments, including TRBV6-2 and TRBV6-3, those segments were excluded. The only immune exposure information available for the cohort was CMV serostatus. According to a later analysis, parvovirus B19, influenza, CMV and Epstein-Barr virus appeared linked to several top co-occurrence clusters. The earlier analysis of fewer than 750 of the donors excluded 15 to 20 rarely observed V segments, including chromosome 9 orphons, because counts were too low. In a later analysis, the rate of TCR association differed among HLA loci, with DRB1 alleles having the most associated TCRs and HLA-C alleles having the fewest. Most TCR sequences were observed very rarely across donors, whereas some public TCRs were present in many individuals. Assigning TCR associations to individual alleles was difficult when HLA alleles, especially DR and DQ, strongly co-occurred. Compared with equally common non-associated chains, HLA-associated TCR beta chains in a later analysis were more clonally expanded and had lower generation probabilities. Because some donors lacked HLA typing at each locus, the association tests relied only on the typed subset. Compared with the 666-donor mean, donors in an Asian-associated ancestry cluster had fewer N-insertions in productive TCRs, according to a later genetic analysis. In an earlier analysis of around 600 of the donors, most TCR beta V segments were observed in productive rearrangements about 90% or about 30% of the time, broadly matching IMGT annotations. The study gave a list of 150 to 200 TCR beta chains associated with cytomegalovirus. V-gene and J-gene trimming of TCR beta chains was associated with a missense DCLRE1C variant in a later genetic analysis, and the association was replicated in an independent cohort.

The protocol used for the library was the immunoSEQ multiplex PCR assay. The multiplex PCR relied on a mix of 60 forward primers for TCR Vbeta segments and 13 reverse primers for TCR Jbeta segments. The CDR3 region of rearranged TCR beta genes was amplified from genomic DNA by a multiplex PCR assay. Amplified TCR beta libraries were sequenced as 87-base-pair reads on the Illumina HiSeq System. The authors' pipeline ran thus. In a later analysis, some 80 million unique TCR beta chains were counted across the approximately 640 repertoires, and roughly 10 million of these chains were shared by at least two donors. A nearest-neighbor algorithm error-corrected the raw reads and collapsed the reads into unique sequences, merging closely related sequences to remove PCR and sequencing errors. CDR3 sequences were aligned to IMGT reference sequences to assign V, D and J gene segments. For a sequence to be retained, a match of at least six nucleotides was required to both a V gene segment and a J gene segment. Rearrangements were classified as productive when the CDR3 lacked stop codons and remained in frame with V and J, and all other rearrangements were classified as non-productive. Following IMGT convention, CDR3 was defined as the stretch from the second conserved V-encoded cysteine to the conserved J-encoded phenylalanine. The earlier analysis of some 550 of the donors excluded any sequence lacking an unambiguous match to a single V gene segment. In an earlier analysis of 587 of the donors, V segments were called functional above 56.7% productive rearrangements and were called segregating when the between-donor standard deviation exceeded 5%. To diagnose cytomegalovirus status from the catalog of TCR beta chain sequences, a statistical classification framework was built. A later analysis assigned V and J genes by comparing TCR nucleotide sequences with IMGT/GENE-DB human TR gene sequences. In a later analysis, CDR3 sequences and most-parsimonious VDJ recombination scenarios were assigned using the TCRdist pipeline. In a later analysis, every TCR beta chain was defined by the combination of its CDR3 amino acid sequence and its V-gene family, and reads without a unique V-gene family were dropped. To address suspected cross-contamination and a sequencing artifact, a later analysis removed approximately 600 highly shared, low-generation-probability nucleotide sequences. For each public chain, a later analysis derived a clonal expansion index from normalized ranks of inferred template counts within each repertoire. In a later analysis, generation probabilities were computed using a VDJ recombination model fitted to out-of-frame rearrangements, and the results were checked against IGoR. A later analysis scored TCR-TCR, TCR-HLA and TCR-CMV co-occurrence with hypergeometric tests, applying a repertoire-size bias correction to TCR pairs. False discovery rates were estimated in a later analysis by permuting HLA or CMV assignments 20 times. In a later analysis, co-occurring TCRs were grouped using DBSCAN, and TCRdist sequence similarity was added for clustering within HLA-allele-positive subsets. Co-occurrence clustering excluded repertoires with fewer than 30,000 or more than 120,000 public chains, plus five with anomalous nucleotide sharing. TCRdb took over this immuneACCESS table, retaining in-frame rearrangements with V and J assigned. Such tables are incomplete; in checked studies, under half of the missing clones stem from an unresolved V gene, and the remainder is unexplained. V and J calls and clone size follow that table, whereas D and trimming were derived from the DNA. The sample table records about 230,000 clones; 77% of these occur just once. The top ten constitute less than 3.5% of the sample.

The TCR comes from a woman in her sixties or seventies in good health and CMV-seropositive. The material sequenced was PBMCs. This sequence uses TRBV7-3 and TRBJ2-4; 11 of the junction bases match TRBD1. The CDR3 in this case is CASSLGQGARYIQYF. The base sequence is TGTGCCAGCAGCCTAGGACAGGGGGCGAGGTACATTCAGTACTTC.